The rows below give T cell receptor beta chains drawn from one sample of a study of blood T cell repertoires in COVID-19. The table came from immunoSEQ multiplex PCR; TCRdb's copy has only in-frame clones and leaves some out. This sample has 60,000 to 90,000 clones, with around 83% found just once. The sequencing input was peripheral blood. The receptors come from a woman aged 45-65 years with acute or convalescent COVID-19. Both conserved end residues are part of each CDR3. The D gene is left open where the match is weak. Clone size is shown for a subset of rows, as once, few, many or a class of expanded clone.

CASTPLSSYEQYF,TGTGCCAGCACACCGTTGAGCTCCTACGAGCAGTACTTC,-,TRBV2,TRBJ2-7,-
CASSKAGDREEYEQFF,TGTGCCAGCAGCAAAGCCGGGGACAGGGAGGAGTATGAGCAGTTCTTC,-,TRBV21-1,TRBJ2-1,-
CASSEGASYEQYF,TGTGCCAGCAGCGAGGGCGCCTCCTACGAGCAGTACTTC,-,TRBV7-3,TRBJ2-7,-
CAWTRPEQAGTEAFF,TGTGCCTGGACAAGGCCGGAACAGGCTGGCACTGAAGCTTTCTTT,-,TRBV30,TRBJ1-1,-
CAWSSGALNQPQHF,TGTGCCTGGAGTTCAGGGGCCCTCAATCAGCCCCAGCATTTT,-,TRBV30,TRBJ1-5,-
CASSPAAQGWVPQHF,TGTGCCAGCAGCCCGGCAGCCCAGGGGTGGGTGCCCCAGCATTTT,-,TRBV6-5,TRBJ1-5,-
CASSLFSYEQYF,TGTGCCAGCAGCTTGTTCAGCTACGAGCAGTACTTC,-,TRBV5-6,TRBJ2-7,-
CASSLTGTGTYEQYF,TGTGCCAGCAGTTTAACCGGGACAGGAACCTACGAGCAGTACTTC,-,TRBV27,TRBJ2-7,TRBD1
CASSFLDRGYEQYF,TGTGCCAGCAGTTTTTTGGACAGGGGATACGAGCAGTACTTC,-,TRBV28,TRBJ2-7,TRBD1
CASRQGVEETQYF,TGTGCCAGTCGACAGGGGGTAGAAGAGACCCAGTACTTC,-,TRBV6-5,TRBJ2-5,TRBD1
CASRSHREGYGYTF,TGTGCCAGCAGAAGCCACAGGGAAGGCTATGGCTACACCTTC,-,TRBV6-6,TRBJ1-2,-
CASSGSKGNNEQFF,TGTGCCAGCAGTGGTAGTAAGGGGAACAATGAGCAGTTCTTC,-,TRBV2,TRBJ2-1,-
CASPGLAGNNEQFF,TGTGCCAGCCCTGGACTAGCGGGGAACAATGAGCAGTTCTTC,-,TRBV6-5,TRBJ2-1,TRBD2
CASSRRTVSNTGELFF,TGTGCCAGCAGCCGCCGGACAGTTTCGAACACCGGGGAGCTGTTTTTT,-,TRBV13,TRBJ2-2,-
CASSLLRTGAYEQYF,TGTGCCAGCAGTTTACTGAGGACAGGGGCTTACGAGCAGTACTTC,-,TRBV6-5,TRBJ2-7,TRBD1
CASSPGGLAGGKETQYF,TGTGCCAGCAGCCCCGGAGGACTAGCGGGAGGTAAAGAGACCCAGTACTTC,-,TRBV7-8,TRBJ2-5,TRBD2
CASSERASGGYEQFF,TGTGCCAGCAGTGAAAGGGCTAGCGGGGGATATGAGCAGTTCTTC,-,TRBV2,TRBJ2-1,TRBD2
CASSLGAGTSSVGEQFF,TGTGCCAGCAGCTTGGGGGCGGGGACTAGCTCGGTTGGTGAGCAGTTCTTC,-,TRBV7-8,TRBJ2-1,TRBD2
CASSYSGQETQYF,TGCGCCAGCAGTTATTCGGGCCAAGAGACCCAGTACTTC,once,TRBV5-1,TRBJ2-5,-
CASSPSRILYGYTF,TGTGCCAGCAGCCCTAGTCGCATTCTCTATGGCTACACCTTC,-,TRBV7-8,TRBJ1-2,-
CASREGGITGELFF,TGTGCCAGTAGGGAAGGGGGCATCACCGGGGAGCTGTTTTTT,-,TRBV19,TRBJ2-2,TRBD1
CASSTSGGSSQPQHF,TGTGCCAGCAGTACCAGCGGGGGGTCGAGCCAGCCCCAGCATTTT,-,TRBV6-5,TRBJ1-5,-
CASSLLDRGNTEAFF,TGTGCCAGCAGCTTACTCGACAGGGGGAACACTGAAGCTTTCTTT,-,TRBV7-8,TRBJ1-1,TRBD1
CASSLRGRRGTEAFF,TGTGCCAGCAGTTTAAGAGGGCGCCGGGGGACTGAAGCTTTCTTT,-,TRBV28,TRBJ1-1,-
CASSLSGTGGYTF,TGTGCCAGCAGTCTGTCCGGGACAGGCGGCTACACCTTC,-,TRBV6-4,TRBJ1-2,TRBD1
CATTSTFADTGELFF,TGCGCCACCACAAGTACCTTTGCCGATACCGGGGAGCTGTTTTTT,-,TRBV10-1,TRBJ2-2,-
CASSQDRAYNEQFF,TGTGCCAGCAGCCAGGACAGGGCCTACAATGAGCAGTTCTTC,once,TRBV7-2,TRBJ2-1,TRBD1
CASRRSTDTQYF,TGTGCCAGCAGGCGTAGCACAGATACGCAGTATTTT,-,TRBV6-5,TRBJ2-3,-
CASRPSRGQETQYF,TGTGCCAGCAGGCCCTCTCGGGGTCAAGAGACCCAGTACTTC,-,TRBV6-5,TRBJ2-5,-
CSASGFRLAEPYEQYF,TGCAGTGCTAGTGGGTTCCGACTAGCTGAACCCTACGAGCAGTACTTC,-,TRBV20-1,TRBJ2-7,TRBD2
CASSLLSGRGYNEQFF,TGTGCCAGCAGCTTGCTGAGCGGGAGAGGATACAATGAGCAGTTCTTC,once,TRBV5-6,TRBJ2-1,TRBD2
CASSFTGKYEQYF,TGTGCCAGCAGCTTTACAGGGAAATACGAGCAGTACTTC,-,TRBV7-2,TRBJ2-7,-
CASLARLGAWGNEQFF,TGTGCCAGCCTAGCTCGGTTGGGGGCATGGGGGAATGAGCAGTTCTTC,-,TRBV27,TRBJ2-1,-
CASSISEQFF,TGTGCCAGCAGTATCAGTGAGCAGTTCTTC,-,TRBV28,TRBJ2-1,-
CAISEREGGSEQFF,TGTGCCATCAGTGAGAGGGAGGGCGGGAGTGAGCAGTTCTTC,-,TRBV10-3,TRBJ2-1,TRBD2
CASSDPRRGSYEQYF,TGTGCCAGCAGCGACCCCCGCCGGGGCTCCTACGAGCAGTACTTC,-,TRBV7-8,TRBJ2-7,-
CASTRGRLAGGSDTQYF,TGTGCCAGCACCCGGGGGAGACTAGCGGGAGGTTCAGATACGCAGTATTTT,once,TRBV2,TRBJ2-3,TRBD2
CASERIQGGNTGELFF,TGTGCCAGCGAAAGGATACAGGGGGGGAACACCGGGGAGCTGTTTTTT,-,TRBV9,TRBJ2-2,TRBD1
CASSIRGRGNTIYF,TGTGCCAGTAGTATTCGAGGGCGGGGAAACACCATATATTTT,few,TRBV19,TRBJ1-3,-
CASSQDTEYEQYF,TGTGCCAGCAGCCAAGATACAGAGTACGAGCAGTACTTC,-,TRBV4-2,TRBJ2-7,-
CASSPGQESYEQYF,TGTGCCAGCAGCCCTGGACAGGAGTCCTACGAGCAGTACTTC,-,TRBV5-5,TRBJ2-7,TRBD1
CASSLIAGASYEQYF,TGCGCCAGCAGCTTGATAGCAGGGGCCTCCTACGAGCAGTACTTC,once,TRBV5-1,TRBJ2-7,-
CASSVGQANYGYTF,TGTGCCAGCAGCGTAGGACAGGCGAACTATGGCTACACCTTC,-,TRBV9,TRBJ1-2,-
CASSLAGVEETQYF,TGCGCCAGCAGCTTGGCCGGGGTGGAGGAGACCCAGTACTTC,-,TRBV5-1,TRBJ2-5,-
CASSASTRVLAKNIQYF,TGTGCCAGCAGCGCCTCGACTAGGGTACTAGCCAAAAACATTCAGTACTTC,few,TRBV11-2,TRBJ2-4,-
CASTGTASNQPQHF,TGTGCCAGCACCGGGACAGCCAGCAATCAGCCCCAGCATTTT,-,TRBV2,TRBJ1-5,TRBD1
CASTNGGWRQPQHF,TGTGCCAGCACCAACGGGGGGTGGCGTCAGCCCCAGCATTTT,-,TRBV2,TRBJ1-5,-